The 12 T cell receptor beta chains given below trace back to one sample, sequenced in a study of shared clonotypes between healthy human individuals. Data came from immunoSEQ multiplex PCR; TCRdb stores just in-frame clones and leaves some out. This table has roughly 2.2 million clones, more than 80% appearing once. The sample comprised naive CD4+ T cells from PBMCs. The sample's subset: CD45RA+ positively selected. Receptors originate from a man younger than 35 in good health. Some clones in this sample may be carry-over from other donors' samples.

The rearrangement uses TRBV18 and TRBJ2-7, with 8 bases matching TRBD1. Per the germline V gene, CDR1 is KGHSH and CDR2 is LQKENI. V dropped 5 bases and J dropped 0; count of bases not matched to a gene: 6. The CDR3 length is 15 residues. In nucleotides, the CDR3 is TGTGCCAGCTCATCGGGACAGGCGATCTCCTACGAGCAGTACTTC. Its translation is CASSSGQAISYEQYF.

J is TRBJ1-1 and V is TRBV2; D is unclear. The CDR3 runs to 13 residues. CDR1 is SNHLY, CDR2 FYNNEI, per germline. Trimming removed 0 bases from V and 5 bases from J, with 7 bases in between. The CDR3 loop reads CASSEATVTEAFF. CDR3 DNA sequence: TGTGCCAGCAGTGAAGCGACGGTAACTGAAGCTTTCTTT.

This sequence joins TRBV28 and TRBJ1-1, with no clear D. Deletions cut 3 bases from V and 4 bases from J, with 9 bases between. The CDR3 covers 13 residues. Germline CDR1 and CDR2: MDHEN and SYDVKM. Here the CDR3 reads CASSLWRATEAFF. The DNA of the CDR3 is TGTGCCAGCAGTTTGTGGAGGGCCACTGAAGCTTTCTTT.

This sequence joins TRBV4-2 and TRBJ2-5; the match to TRBD2 covers 12 bases. Germline loops: CDR1 LGHNA, CDR2 YNFKEQ. The CDR3 is made up of 16 amino acids. Trimming removed 4 bases from V and 6 bases from J; junction bases left unmatched: 9. CDR3 nucleotides: TGTGCCAGCAGCCCACAGACTAGCGGGAGTTTAAAGACCCAGTACTTC. Translating it yields CASSPQTSGSLKTQYF.

This clone was seen once. V and J are TRBV7-6 and TRBJ1-5; no definite D call. V shed 2 bases and J shed 5 bases, with 7 bases lying between them. CDR1 is SGHVS and CDR2 is FNYEAQ in the germline V gene. The CDR3 has 13 residues. The CDR3 here is CASSLQEYQPQHF. Here the CDR3 DNA reads TGTGCCAGCAGCTTACAAGAATATCAGCCCCAGCATTTT.

The CDR3 DNA sequence: TGCGCCAGCAGCTTGTTGCGGGAGGACGAGCAGTACTTC. As protein: CASSLLREDEQYF. V is TRBV5-1 and J is TRBJ2-7; 8 nucleotides agree with TRBD2. After removal of 1 base from V and 5 bases from J, the junction contained 2 bases not matched to a gene. Germline V CDR1 and CDR2: SGHRS, YFSETQ. This CDR3 is built from 13 residues.

As concerns this clone: Other DNA sequences in the sample encode the same CDR3. The rearrangement links TRBV11-2 to TRBJ2-7, with 10 bases matching TRBD2. V lost 0 bases to trimming and J lost 1 base; unmatched junction nucleotides: 0. This CDR3 region has 15 residues. Germline V gene data show CDR1 as SGHAT and CDR2 as FQNNGV. The CDR3 DNA reads TGTGCCAGCAGCTTAGAAGCGGGAGGGTCCTACGAGCAGTACTTC. It codes for CASSLEAGGSYEQYF. Together with reference TRBV11-2 and TRBJ2-7, the CDR3 gives the full variable domain: EAGVAQSPRYKIIEKRQSVAFWCNPISGHATLYWYQQILGQGPKLLIQFQNNGVVDDSQLPKDRFSAERLKGVDSTLKIQPAKLEDSAVYLCASSLEAGGSYEQYFGPGTRLTVT.

The chain has TRBV6-1 and TRBJ1-2; TRBD1 aligns across 7 bases. Germline CDR1 and CDR2: MNHNS and SASEGT. V dropped 4 bases and J dropped 12; count of bases not matched to a gene: 5. This CDR3 is built from 11 residues. This CDR3 reads CASSARDSHTF. Here the CDR3 DNA reads TGTGCCAGCAGTGCCCGGGACAGCCACACCTTC.

V is TRBV5-1 and J is TRBJ2-6, with 9 bases identical to TRBD1. Germline values: CDR1 SGHRS, CDR2 YFSETQ. With V trimmed by 4 bases and J by 0 bases, 14 bases remained unmatched. The CDR3 is made up of 20 amino acids. The DNA of the CDR3 is TGCGCCAGCAGCCGTAATGCTCAGGGGACAGGGAGCTCTGGGGCCAACGTCCTGACTTTC. This codes for CASSRNAQGTGSSGANVLTF.

This chain uses TRBV6-4 with TRBJ2-1; D is perhaps TRBD1 (5 bases). V was pared by 8 bases and J by 9 bases, with 11 bases between. Germline lookup yields CDR1 MRHNA and CDR2 SNTAGT. The CDR3 sequence is 11 residues long. Written as DNA, the CDR3 is TGTGCCAGCGGGCAGGGCGGTGAGCAGTTCTTC. Translating it yields CASGQGGEQFF.

As for this clone: Other DNA variants within this sample encode the same CDR3. This rearrangement joins TRBV7-6 to TRBJ2-5, with no clear D. The germline V gene encodes CDR1 SGHVS and CDR2 FNYEAQ. Trimming removed 0 bases from V and 5 bases from J, with 4 bases in between. The CDR3 is made up of 12 amino acids. The chain's CDR3 is CASSLAKETQYF. The CDR3 region has the DNA TGTGCCAGCAGCTTAGCTAAGGAGACCCAGTACTTC.

The rearrangement joins TRBV18 to TRBJ2-5; D is undetermined. Trimming removed 8 bases at V and 3 bases at J, with 13 bases between. This CDR3 has 13 residues. Germline loops: CDR1 KGHSH, CDR2 LQKENI. The CDR3 spells CASALGFKETQYF. The CDR3 bases are TGTGCCAGCGCCCTTGGGTTTAAAGAGACCCAGTACTTC.